The clone carrying this T cell receptor beta chain was seen only a few times. Antigen unknown. The sample originates from a study of identical twins. Study observations and caveats: Insertions ran lower in abundant cord blood beta clonotypes, though not in memory repertoires.

A universal primer site was created by template switching, with the cDNA bearing unique molecular identifiers. Using its own MiXCR run on the 5' RACE reads, TCRdb lists one record per CDR3 protein. The sample has some 500,000 distinct CDR3 sequences, around 14% seen once; the top ten hold about 0.52%. Looked up from germline, CDR1 is ENHRY and CDR2 is SYGVKD. The CDR3 runs to 14 residues. J gave up 9 bases and V 2 bases, and 4 bases lay outside the gene matches. Every sampled donor was Caucasian and healthy. This sample also appeared in a second study, on yellow fever vaccine responses in identical twins. Per that study: Reportedly, the T cell response mounted by twins to vaccine seemed partly convergent, partly personalized.

The sequencing input was CD4+ T cells sorted from blood. The receptor's source is a woman aged 18-29 years in good health. The chain has TRBV10-3 and TRBJ2-1, with 10 bases fitting TRBD2. The CDR3 sequence: CAISEPPSGGEQFF. The CDR3 region has the DNA TGTGCCATCAGTGAGCCGCCTAGCGGGGGTGAGCAGTTCTTC.